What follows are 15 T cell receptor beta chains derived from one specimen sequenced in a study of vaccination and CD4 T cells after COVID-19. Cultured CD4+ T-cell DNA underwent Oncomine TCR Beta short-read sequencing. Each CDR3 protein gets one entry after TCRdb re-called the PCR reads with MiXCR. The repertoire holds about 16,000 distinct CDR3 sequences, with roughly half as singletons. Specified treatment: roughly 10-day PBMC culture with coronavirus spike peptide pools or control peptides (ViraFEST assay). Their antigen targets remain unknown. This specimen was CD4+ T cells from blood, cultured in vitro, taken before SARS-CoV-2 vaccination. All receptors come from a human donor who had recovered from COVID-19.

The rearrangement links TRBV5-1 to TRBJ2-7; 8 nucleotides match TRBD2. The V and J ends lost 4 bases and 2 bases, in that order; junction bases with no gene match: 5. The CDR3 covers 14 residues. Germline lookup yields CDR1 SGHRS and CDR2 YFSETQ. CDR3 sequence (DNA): TGCGCCAGCAGCCCGGGGGGGTTCACCTACGAGCAGTACTTC. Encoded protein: CASSPGGFTYEQYF.

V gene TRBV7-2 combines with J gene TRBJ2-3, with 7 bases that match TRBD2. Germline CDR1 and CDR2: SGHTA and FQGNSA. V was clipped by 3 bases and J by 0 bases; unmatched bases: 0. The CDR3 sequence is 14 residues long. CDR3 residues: CASSFSGSTDTQYF. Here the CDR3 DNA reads TGTGCCAGCAGCTTTAGCGGGAGCACAGATACGCAGTATTTT.

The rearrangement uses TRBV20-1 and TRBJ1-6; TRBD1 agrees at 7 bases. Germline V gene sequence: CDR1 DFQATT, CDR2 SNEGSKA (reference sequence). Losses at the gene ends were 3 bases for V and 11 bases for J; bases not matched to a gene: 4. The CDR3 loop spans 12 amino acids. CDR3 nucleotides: TGCAGTGCTAGGGCAGGGGGTCCACCCCTCCACTTT. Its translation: CSARAGGPPLHF.

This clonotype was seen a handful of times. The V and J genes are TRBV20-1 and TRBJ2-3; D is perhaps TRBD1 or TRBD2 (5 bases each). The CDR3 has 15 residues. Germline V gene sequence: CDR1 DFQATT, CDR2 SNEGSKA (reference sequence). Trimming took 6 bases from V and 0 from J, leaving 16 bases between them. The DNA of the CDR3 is TGCAGTGCCCTCCCGAGGGGCACCAGCACAGATACGCAGTATTTT. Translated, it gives CSALPRGTSTDTQYF.

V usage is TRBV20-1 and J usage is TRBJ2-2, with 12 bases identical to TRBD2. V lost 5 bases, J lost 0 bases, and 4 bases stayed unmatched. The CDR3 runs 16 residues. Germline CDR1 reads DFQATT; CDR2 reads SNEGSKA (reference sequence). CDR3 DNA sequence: TGCAGTGCTCTAGGACTAGCGGGACCGAACACCGGGGAGCTGTTTTTT. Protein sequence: CSALGLAGPNTGELFF.

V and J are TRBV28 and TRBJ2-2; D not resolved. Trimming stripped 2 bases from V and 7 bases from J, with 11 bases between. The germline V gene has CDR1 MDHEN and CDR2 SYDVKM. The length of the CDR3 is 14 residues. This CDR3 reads CASSLDVSVGELFF. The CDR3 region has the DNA TGTGCCAGCAGTTTAGACGTGTCGGTCGGGGAGCTGTTTTTT.

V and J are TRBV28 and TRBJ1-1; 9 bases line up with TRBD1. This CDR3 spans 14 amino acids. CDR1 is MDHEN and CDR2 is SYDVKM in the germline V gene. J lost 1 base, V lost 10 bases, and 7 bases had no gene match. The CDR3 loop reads CATTGTGTNTEAFF. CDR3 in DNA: TGTGCCACTACCGGGACAGGGACGAACACTGAAGCTTTCTTT.

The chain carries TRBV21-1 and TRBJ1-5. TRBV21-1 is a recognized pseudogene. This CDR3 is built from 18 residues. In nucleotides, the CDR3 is TGTGCCAGCAGCAATGCCCCACCTAGGAGGGATAGCAATCAGCCCCAGCATTTT. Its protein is CASSNAPPRRDSNQPQHF.

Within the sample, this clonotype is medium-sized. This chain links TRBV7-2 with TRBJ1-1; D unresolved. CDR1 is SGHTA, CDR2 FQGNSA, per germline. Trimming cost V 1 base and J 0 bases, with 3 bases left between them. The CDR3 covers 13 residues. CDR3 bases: TGTGCCAGCAGCTTAGTGGTGAACACTGAAGCTTTCTTT. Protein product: CASSLVVNTEAFF.

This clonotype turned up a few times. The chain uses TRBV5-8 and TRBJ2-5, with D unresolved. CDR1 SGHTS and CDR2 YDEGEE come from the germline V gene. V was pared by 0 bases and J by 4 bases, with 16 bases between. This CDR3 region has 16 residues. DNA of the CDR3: TGTGCCAGCAGCTTGGGAGTATCTAATTGGGGAGAGACCCAGTACTTC. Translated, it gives CASSLGVSNWGETQYF.

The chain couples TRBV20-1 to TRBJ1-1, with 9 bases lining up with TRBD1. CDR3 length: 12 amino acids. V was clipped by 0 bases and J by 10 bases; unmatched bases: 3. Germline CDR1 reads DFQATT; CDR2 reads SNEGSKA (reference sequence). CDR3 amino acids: CSAREGDRVAFF. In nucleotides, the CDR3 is TGCAGTGCTAGAGAGGGGGACAGGGTAGCTTTCTTT.

The CDR3 DNA sequence: TGCAGTGCTAGAGGCCCGGGGAGGGCCCTCCACTTT. Encoded protein: CSARGPGRALHF. The V and J genes are TRBV20-1 and TRBJ1-6; no clear D. The CDR3 extends over 12 amino acids. Between the trimmed V and J ends, which lost 1 base and 14 bases, there was a span of 12 bases. Germline V CDR1 and CDR2: DFQATT, SNEGSKA (reference sequence).

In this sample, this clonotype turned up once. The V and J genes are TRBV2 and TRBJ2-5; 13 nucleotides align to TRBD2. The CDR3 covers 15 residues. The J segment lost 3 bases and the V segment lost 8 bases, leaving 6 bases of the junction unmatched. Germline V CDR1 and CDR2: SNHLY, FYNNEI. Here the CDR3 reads CASYTSGGVKETQYF. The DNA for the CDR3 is TGTGCCAGCTATACTAGCGGGGGGGTCAAAGAGACCCAGTACTTC.

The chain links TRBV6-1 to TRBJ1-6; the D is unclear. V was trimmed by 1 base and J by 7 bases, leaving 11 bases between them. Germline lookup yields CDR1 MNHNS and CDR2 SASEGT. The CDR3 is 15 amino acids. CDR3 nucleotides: TGTGCCAGCAGTGAAGTAGGGCCCGCAAATTCACCCCTCCACTTT. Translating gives CASSEVGPANSPLHF.

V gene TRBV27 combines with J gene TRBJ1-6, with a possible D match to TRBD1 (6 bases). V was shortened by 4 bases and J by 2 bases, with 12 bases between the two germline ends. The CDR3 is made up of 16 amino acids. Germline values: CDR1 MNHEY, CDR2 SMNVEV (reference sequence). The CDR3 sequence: CASSYRTGPYNSPLHF. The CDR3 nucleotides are TGTGCCAGCAGTTACCGAACAGGGCCCTATAATTCACCCCTCCACTTT.